This T cell receptor (beta chain) was identified in a study of T cell responses to AZD1222 COVID-19 vaccine. Study-wide context: It was second doses at about 4 or about 12 weeks that were pooled.

The data were produced by immunoSEQ multiplex PCR, yet TCRdb's version contains in-frame clones alone and is incomplete. In the table there are 99,000 or so clones, roughly 80% of which are singletons. CDR3 length: 16 amino acids. Germline lookup yields CDR1 WSHSY and CDR2 SAAADI. Unmatched junction bases numbered 5, after V lost 8 bases and J lost 1 base. As for this clone: The antigen is not known.

Study-wide results and caveats: The study sampled repertoires only after the peak T cell response.

The sample here was peripheral blood, taken on day 0 of AZD1222 vaccination. This sequence was found in an adult in good health. The V and J genes are TRBV10-2 and TRBJ2-3, with 14 positions matching TRBD2. The CDR3 DNA reads TGCGCCAGCGGACGGACTAGCGGGGGGCGCACAGATACGCAGTATTTT. Translating gives CASGRTSGGRTDTQYF.